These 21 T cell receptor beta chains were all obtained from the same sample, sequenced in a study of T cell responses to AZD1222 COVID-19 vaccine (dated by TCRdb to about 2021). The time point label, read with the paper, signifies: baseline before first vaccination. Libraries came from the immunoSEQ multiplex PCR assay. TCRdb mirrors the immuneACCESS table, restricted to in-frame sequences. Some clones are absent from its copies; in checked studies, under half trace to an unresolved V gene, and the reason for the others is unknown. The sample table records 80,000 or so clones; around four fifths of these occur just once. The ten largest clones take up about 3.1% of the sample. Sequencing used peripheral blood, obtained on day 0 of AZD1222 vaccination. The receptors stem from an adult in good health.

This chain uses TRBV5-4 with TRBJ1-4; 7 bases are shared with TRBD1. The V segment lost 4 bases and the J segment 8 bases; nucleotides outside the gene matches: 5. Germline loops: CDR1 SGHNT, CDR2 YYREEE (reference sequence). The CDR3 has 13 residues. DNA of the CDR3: TGTGCCAGCAGCGACAGGGTTCAGGAAAAACTGTTTTTT. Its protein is CASSDRVQEKLFF.

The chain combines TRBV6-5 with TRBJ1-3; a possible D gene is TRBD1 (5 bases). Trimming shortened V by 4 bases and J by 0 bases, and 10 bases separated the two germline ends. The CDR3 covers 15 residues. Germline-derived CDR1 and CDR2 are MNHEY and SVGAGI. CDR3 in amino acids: CASSWGGDSGNTIYF. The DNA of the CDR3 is TGTGCCAGCAGTTGGGGGGGTGACTCTGGAAACACCATATATTTT.

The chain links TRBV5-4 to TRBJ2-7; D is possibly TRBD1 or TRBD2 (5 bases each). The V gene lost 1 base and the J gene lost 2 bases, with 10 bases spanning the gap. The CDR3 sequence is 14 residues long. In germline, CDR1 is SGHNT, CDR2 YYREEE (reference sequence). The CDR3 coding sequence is TGTGCCAGCAGCTTGCGGGGACCAACCTACGAGCAGTACTTC. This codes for CASSLRGPTYEQYF.

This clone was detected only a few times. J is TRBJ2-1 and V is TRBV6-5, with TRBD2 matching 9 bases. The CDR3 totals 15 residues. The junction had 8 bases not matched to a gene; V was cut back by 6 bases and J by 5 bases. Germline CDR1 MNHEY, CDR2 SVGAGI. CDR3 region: CASRRSSGNNNEQFF. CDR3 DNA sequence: TGTGCCAGCAGACGCTCTAGCGGGAATAACAATGAGCAGTTCTTC.

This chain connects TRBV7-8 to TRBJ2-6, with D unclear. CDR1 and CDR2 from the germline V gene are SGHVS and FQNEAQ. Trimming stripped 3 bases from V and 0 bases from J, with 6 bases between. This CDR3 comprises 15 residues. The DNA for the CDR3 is TGTGCCAGCAGCTTTGAGCGCTCTGGGGCCAACGTCCTGACTTTC. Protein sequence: CASSFERSGANVLTF.

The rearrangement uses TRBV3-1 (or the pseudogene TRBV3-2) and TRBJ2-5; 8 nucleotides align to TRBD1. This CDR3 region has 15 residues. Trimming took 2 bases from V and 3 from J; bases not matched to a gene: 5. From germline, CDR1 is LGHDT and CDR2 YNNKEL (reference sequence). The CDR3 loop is CASSQNHRGEETQYF. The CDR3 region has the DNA TGTGCCAGCAGCCAAAACCACAGGGGGGAAGAGACCCAGTACTTC.

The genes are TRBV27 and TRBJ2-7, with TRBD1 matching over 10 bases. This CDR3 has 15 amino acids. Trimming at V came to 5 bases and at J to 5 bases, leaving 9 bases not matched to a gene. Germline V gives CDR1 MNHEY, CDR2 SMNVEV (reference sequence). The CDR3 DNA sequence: TGTGCCAGCAGTACTAGGGACAGGGGAAACCACGAGCAGTACTTC. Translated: CASSTRDRGNHEQYF.

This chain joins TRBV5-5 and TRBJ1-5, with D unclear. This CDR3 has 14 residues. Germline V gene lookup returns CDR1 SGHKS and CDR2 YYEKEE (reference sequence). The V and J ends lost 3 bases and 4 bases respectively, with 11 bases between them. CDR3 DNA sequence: TGTGCCAGCAGCTCCGGGTTCGGGAATCAGCCCCAGCATTTT. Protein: CASSSGFGNQPQHF.

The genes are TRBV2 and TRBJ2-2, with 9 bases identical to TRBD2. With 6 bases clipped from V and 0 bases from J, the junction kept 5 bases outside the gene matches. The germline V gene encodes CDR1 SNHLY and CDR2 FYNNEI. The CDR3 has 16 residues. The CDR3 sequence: CASRWGLAANTGELFF. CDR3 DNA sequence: TGTGCCAGCAGGTGGGGACTAGCAGCGAACACCGGGGAGCTGTTTTTT.

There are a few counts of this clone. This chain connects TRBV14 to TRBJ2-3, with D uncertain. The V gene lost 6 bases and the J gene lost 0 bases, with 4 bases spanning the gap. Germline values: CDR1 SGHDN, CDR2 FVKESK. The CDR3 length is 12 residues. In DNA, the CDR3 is TGTGCCAGCAGTTACAGCACAGATACGCAGTATTTT. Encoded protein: CASSYSTDTQYF. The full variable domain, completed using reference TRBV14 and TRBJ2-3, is EAGVTQFPSHSVIEKGQTVTLRCDPISGHDNLYWYRRVMGKEIKFLLHFVKESKQDESGMPNNRFLAERTGGTYSTLKVQPAELEDSGVYFCASSYSTDTQYFGPGTRLTVL.

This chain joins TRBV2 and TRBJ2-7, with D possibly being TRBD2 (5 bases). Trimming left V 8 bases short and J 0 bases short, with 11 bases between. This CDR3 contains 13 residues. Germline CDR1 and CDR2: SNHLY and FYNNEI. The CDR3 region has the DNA TGTGCCAGCCTGGAGGCAATCTCCTACGAGCAGTACTTC. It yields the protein CASLEAISYEQYF. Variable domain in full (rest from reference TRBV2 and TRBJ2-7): EPEVTQTPSHQVTQMGQEVILRCVPISNHLYFYWYRQILGQKVEFLVSFYNNEISEKSEIFDDQFSVERPDGSNFTLKIRSTKLEDSAMYFCASLEAISYEQYFGPGTRLTVT.

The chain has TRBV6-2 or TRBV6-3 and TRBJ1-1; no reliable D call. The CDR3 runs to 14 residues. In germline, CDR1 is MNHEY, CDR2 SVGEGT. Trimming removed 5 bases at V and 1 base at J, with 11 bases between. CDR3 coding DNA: TGTGCCAGCAGTCGGTATGGGGAGAACACTGAAGCTTTCTTT. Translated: CASSRYGENTEAFF.

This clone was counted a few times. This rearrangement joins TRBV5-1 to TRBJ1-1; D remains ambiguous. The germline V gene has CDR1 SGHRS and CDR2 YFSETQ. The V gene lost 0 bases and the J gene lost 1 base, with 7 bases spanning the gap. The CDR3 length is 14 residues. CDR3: CASSLDSSNTEAFF. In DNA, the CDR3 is TGCGCCAGCAGCTTGGACAGCTCGAACACTGAAGCTTTCTTT.

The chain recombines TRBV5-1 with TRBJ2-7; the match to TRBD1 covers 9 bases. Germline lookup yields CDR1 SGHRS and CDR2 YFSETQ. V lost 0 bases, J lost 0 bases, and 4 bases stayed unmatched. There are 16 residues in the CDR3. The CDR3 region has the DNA TGCGCCAGCAGCTTGGGGGGACAGGGCGCCTCCTACGAGCAGTACTTC. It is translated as CASSLGGQGASYEQYF.

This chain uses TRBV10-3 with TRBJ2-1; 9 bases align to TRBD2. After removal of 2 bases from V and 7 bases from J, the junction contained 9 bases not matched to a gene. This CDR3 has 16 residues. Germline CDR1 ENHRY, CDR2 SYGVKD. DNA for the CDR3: TGTGCCATCAGTGAGCTACAAGGGCTAGCGGGGAATGAGCAGTTCTTC. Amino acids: CAISELQGLAGNEQFF.

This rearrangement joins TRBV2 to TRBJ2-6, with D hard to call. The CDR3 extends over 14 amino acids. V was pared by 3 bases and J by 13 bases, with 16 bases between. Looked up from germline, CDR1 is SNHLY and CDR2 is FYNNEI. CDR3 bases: TGTGCCAGCAGTGAGGGCAGCCGGCCACAGGTCCTGACTTTC. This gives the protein CASSEGSRPQVLTF. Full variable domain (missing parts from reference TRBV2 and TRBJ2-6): EPEVTQTPSHQVTQMGQEVILRCVPISNHLYFYWYRQILGQKVEFLVSFYNNEISEKSEIFDDQFSVERPDGSNFTLKIRSTKLEDSAMYFCASSEGSRPQVLTFGAGSRLTVL.

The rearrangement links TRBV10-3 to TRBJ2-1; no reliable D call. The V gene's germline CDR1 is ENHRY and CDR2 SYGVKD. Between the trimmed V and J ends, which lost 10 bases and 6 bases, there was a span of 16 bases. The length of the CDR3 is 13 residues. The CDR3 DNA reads TGTGCCACGTGGTCAACGGAGAGCAATGAGCAGTTCTTC. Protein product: CATWSTESNEQFF.

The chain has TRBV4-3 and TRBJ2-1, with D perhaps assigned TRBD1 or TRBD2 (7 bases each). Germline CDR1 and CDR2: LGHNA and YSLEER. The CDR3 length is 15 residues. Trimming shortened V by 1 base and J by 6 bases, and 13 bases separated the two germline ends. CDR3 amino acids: CASSQGSGGGNEQFF. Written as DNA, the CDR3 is TGCGCCAGCAGCCAAGGATCAGGGGGGGGCAATGAGCAGTTCTTC.

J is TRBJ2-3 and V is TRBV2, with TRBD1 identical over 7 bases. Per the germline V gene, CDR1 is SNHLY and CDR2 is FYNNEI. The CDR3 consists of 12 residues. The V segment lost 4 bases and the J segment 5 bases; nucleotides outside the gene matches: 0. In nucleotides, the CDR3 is TGTGCCAGCAGTGGACAGGGAGATACGCAGTATTTT. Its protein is CASSGQGDTQYF.

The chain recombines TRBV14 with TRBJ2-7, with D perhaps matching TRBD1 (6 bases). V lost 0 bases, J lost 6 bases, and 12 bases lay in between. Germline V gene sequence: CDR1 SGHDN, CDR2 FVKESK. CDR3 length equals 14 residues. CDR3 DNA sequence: TGTGCCAGCAGCCAAGAATTCATAGGGGGCGAGCAGTACTTC. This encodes CASSQEFIGGEQYF. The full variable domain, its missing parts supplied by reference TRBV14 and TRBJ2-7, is EAGVTQFPSHSVIEKGQTVTLRCDPISGHDNLYWYRRVMGKEIKFLLHFVKESKQDESGMPNNRFLAERTGGTYSTLKVQPAELEDSGVYFCASSQEFIGGEQYFGPGTRLTVT.

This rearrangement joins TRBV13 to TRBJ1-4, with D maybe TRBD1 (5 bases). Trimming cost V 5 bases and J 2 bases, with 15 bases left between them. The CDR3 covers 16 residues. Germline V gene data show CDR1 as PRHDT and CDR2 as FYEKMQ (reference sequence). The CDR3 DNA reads TGTGCCAGCAGCGCTGGCCAGGGCGAGACTAATGAAAAACTGTTTTTT. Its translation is CASSAGQGETNEKLFF.